The sample holds a few counts of the clone carrying this TCR beta chain. Researchers amplified the TCR beta CDR3 regions from RNA transcripts. HTBI primers drove first-round RT-PCR of the TCR CDR3. TCRdb reprocessed the multiplex PCR reads via MiXCR and lists one record per CDR3 protein. The profile shows under 350,000 distinct CDR3 sequences, roughly an eighth of them singletons. This record comes from a study of T cells in Graves' hyperthyroidism and ophthalmopathy. V lost 6 bases, J lost 4 bases, and 9 bases stayed unmatched. The length of the CDR3 is 17 residues. Germline-derived CDR1 and CDR2 are LNHDA and SQIVND (reference sequence).

The V and J genes are TRBV19 and TRBJ2-3; TRBD2 aligns across 14 bases. The source is a woman between 40 and 55 years old with Graves' hyperthyroidism. The sequenced material came from blood. This CDR3 reads CASSPSTSGRAADTQYF. DNA of the CDR3: TGTGCCAGTAGCCCATCGACTAGCGGGAGGGCCGCAGATACGCAGTATTTT.